A single sample gave rise to the 30 T cell receptor beta chains below, sequenced in a study of T-cell memory formation after mild COVID-19. Using its own MiXCR run on the 5' RACE reads, TCRdb lists one record per CDR3 protein. The table records fewer than 300,000 distinct CDR3 sequences, approximately 18% of them present only once. Sample: PBMCs or a T cell subset sorted from them (not recorded which). The receptors were sampled from a young man who had mild COVID-19 (a few samples of this study predate the infection). Cell type and time point are not known.

The rearrangement links TRBV7-2 to TRBJ1-2; D gene ambiguous. Germline V gives CDR1 SGHTA, CDR2 FQGNSA. CDR3 length equals 13 residues. The V end was cut by 3 bases, the J end by 4 bases, with 9 bases between. The CDR3 spells CASSFTEAYGYTF. CDR3 coding DNA: TGTGCCAGCAGCTTCACAGAGGCCTATGGCTACACCTTC.

The chain uses TRBV23-1 and TRBJ2-5; TRBD2 agrees at 8 bases. TRBV23-1 qualifies as an ORF whose function is uncertain. CDR3 size: 15 residues. The V segment lost 5 bases and the J segment 3 bases; nucleotides outside the gene matches: 8. The CDR3 loop is CASSYSGRGEETQYF. The CDR3, as DNA: TGCGCCAGCAGTTATAGTGGGCGGGGGGAAGAGACCCAGTACTTC.

This clonotype occurred many times. The chain joins TRBV7-2 to TRBJ2-4; 8 bases map to TRBD2. V lost 5 bases to trimming and J lost 0 bases; unmatched junction nucleotides: 9. The CDR3 is 17 residues long. CDR1 SGHTA and CDR2 FQGNSA come from the germline V gene. CDR3 sequence reads: CASSPGGAGAAKNIQYF. The CDR3 bases are TGTGCCAGCAGCCCGGGAGGGGCGGGGGCAGCCAAAAACATTCAGTACTTC.

V usage is TRBV29-1 and J usage is TRBJ2-2, with D possibly being TRBD2 (5 bases). Trimming removed 2 bases at V and 0 bases at J, with 10 bases between. Germline loops: CDR1 SQVTM, CDR2 ANQGSEA. The CDR3 consists of 15 residues. The DNA for the CDR3 is TGCAGCGTTGAACGGGCGGGCTCGAACACCGGGGAGCTGTTTTTT. It encodes CSVERAGSNTGELFF.

This clonotype was counted only a few times. The chain uses TRBV20-1 and TRBJ2-1; 8 nucleotides agree with TRBD1. The CDR3 loop spans 13 amino acids. The J segment lost 5 bases and the V segment lost 5 bases, leaving 5 bases of the junction unmatched. Germline CDR1 reads DFQATT; CDR2 reads SNEGSKA (reference sequence). The CDR3 coding sequence is TGCAGTGCTGGCCAGGGGGCTCACAATGAGCAGTTCTTC. It is translated as CSAGQGAHNEQFF.

This clonotype was seen a handful of times. V and J are TRBV5-1 and TRBJ2-3; D is ambiguous. The V end lost 3 bases, the J end lost 0 bases, and 11 bases lay between the germline ends. The germline CDR1 and CDR2 sequences are SGHRS and YFSETQ. The CDR3 is made up of 15 amino acids. DNA of the CDR3: TGCGCCAGCAGCTGGGATCGACCTAGCACAGATACGCAGTATTTT. It codes for CASSWDRPSTDTQYF.

This clonotype was seen only a few times. The chain couples TRBV12-3 or TRBV12-4 to TRBJ2-7; D is uncertain. This CDR3 region has 13 residues. The V end lost 2 bases, the J end lost 4 bases, and 9 bases lay between the germline ends. The CDR3, as DNA: TGTGCCAGCAGTTTAAGGGCTGGTTACGAGCAGTACTTC. Its translation is CASSLRAGYEQYF.

This clonotype was detected a few times. The chain is built from TRBV4-2 and TRBJ1-5; D might be TRBD1 (5 bases). In germline, CDR1 is LGHNA, CDR2 YNFKEQ. Trimming took 1 base from V and 4 from J, leaving 17 bases between them. This CDR3 spans 17 amino acids. Written as DNA, the CDR3 is TGTGCCAGCAGCCAAGGCGAGCGGGGGTATCGGAATCAGCCCCAGCATTTT. Translating gives CASSQGERGYRNQPQHF.

This rearrangement joins TRBV20-1 to TRBJ1-2; D perhaps matches TRBD1 (5 bases). V lost 5 bases and J lost 8, with 12 bases in between. Germline-derived CDR1 and CDR2 are DFQATT and SNEGSKA (reference sequence). The CDR3 consists of 11 residues. This CDR3 is CSARAGLGYTF. The CDR3 DNA follows: TGCAGTGCTCGGGCAGGGCTCGGCTACACCTTC.

This chain uses TRBV20-1 with TRBJ2-5; D remains unclear. The CDR3 loop spans 14 amino acids. V was trimmed by 8 bases and J by 2 bases, leaving 18 bases between them. The germline CDR1 and CDR2 sequences are DFQATT and SNEGSKA (reference sequence). This CDR3 is CSIKAGGAQETQYF. CDR3 DNA: TGCAGTATAAAAGCCGGCGGAGCACAAGAGACCCAGTACTTC.

This sequence joins TRBV6-5 and TRBJ1-6; TRBD1 is a possible D gene (5 bases). The V gene lost 7 bases and the J gene lost 7 bases, with 11 bases spanning the gap. CDR3 length: 13 amino acids. CDR1 is MNHEY, CDR2 SVGAGI, per germline. The chain's CDR3 is CASMQGWNSPLHF. The CDR3 bases are TGTGCCAGCATGCAGGGTTGGAATTCACCCCTCCACTTT.

This clonotype was counted at least ten times. V gene TRBV7-9 combines with J gene TRBJ2-3; TRBD2 agrees at 10 bases. With 5 bases clipped from V and 6 bases from J, the junction kept 5 bases outside the gene matches. The CDR3 length is 14 residues. Germline assignment: CDR1 SEHNR and CDR2 FQNEAQ (reference sequence). The CDR3 protein is CASSARTSGDTQYF. CDR3 bases: TGTGCCAGCAGCGCTCGGACTAGCGGCGATACGCAGTATTTT.

This clonotype was picked up many times. V usage is TRBV11-2 and J usage is TRBJ2-7; tentative D call: TRBD1 (6 bases). Trimming pared 5 bases from V and 6 bases from J, leaving 11 bases between. This CDR3 is 12 amino acids long. Germline CDR1 is SGHAT and CDR2 is FQNNGV. The CDR3 DNA sequence: TGTGCCAGCAGCCCGGACAGTCTCGAGCAGTACGTC. It yields the protein CASSPDSLEQYV.

J is TRBJ1-1 and V is TRBV6-5; no clear D. CDR1 and CDR2 from the germline V gene are MNHEY and SVGAGI. V dropped 0 bases and J dropped 4 bases, with 15 bases sitting between them. The CDR3 contains 16 residues. DNA of the CDR3: TGTGCCAGCAGTTACTCGAGGGAGGGCGCGGGCACTGAAGCTTTCTTT. Translation: CASSYSREGAGTEAFF.

This clonotype showed up just a few times. The chain uses TRBV2 and TRBJ2-7; possibly TRBD1 for D (6 bases). The CDR3 is made up of 12 amino acids. Trimming removed 5 bases from V and 6 bases from J, with 11 bases in between. Per germline, CDR1 SNHLY and CDR2 FYNNEI. The CDR3 coding sequence is TGTGCCAGCAGTTTACAGGGCGGCGAGCAGTACTTC. Its protein is CASSLQGGEQYF.

This clonotype was seen repeatedly, ten times or more. The chain couples TRBV6-5 to TRBJ1-5; 9 nucleotides align to TRBD1. Germline CDR1 MNHEY, CDR2 SVGAGI. V shed 6 bases, J shed 1 base, and the junction held 7 bases outside the gene matches. The CDR3 contains 16 residues. The CDR3 is CASSLTQGASNQPQHF. Here the CDR3 DNA reads TGTGCCAGCAGCCTTACACAGGGGGCGAGCAATCAGCCCCAGCATTTT.

Note on this clonotype: A junction end diverges from the germline sequence, so it may reflect a read error. The J gene is TRBJ2-3, the V gene TRBV7-2, with D maybe TRBD2 (7 bases). Germline V gene sequence: CDR1 SGHTA, CDR2 FQGNSA. The CDR3 spans 12 residues. CDR3 protein: CASSPGEGPGAF. The DNA of the CDR3 is TGTGCCAGCAGCCCCGGGGAGGGGCCGGGGGCATTT.

This clonotype was seen only a few times. The rearrangement links TRBV7-9 to TRBJ2-2; a possible D gene is TRBD2 (6 bases). V was shortened by 5 bases and J by 6 bases, with 7 bases between the two germline ends. The germline V gene encodes CDR1 SEHNR and CDR2 FQNEAQ (reference sequence). The CDR3 is 12 residues long. This CDR3 reads CASSRGAGELFF. The CDR3 coding sequence is TGTGCCAGCAGCCGCGGGGCCGGGGAGCTGTTTTTT.

There are a few counts of this clonotype. The chain has TRBV9 and TRBJ2-3; tentatively, D is TRBD1 (5 bases). In germline, CDR1 is SGDLS, CDR2 YYNGEE. The CDR3 sequence is 16 residues long. The V end was cut by 2 bases, the J end by 1 base, with 14 bases between. The CDR3 bases are TGTGCCAGCAGCGTCGGACATAACCGGGGCACAGATACGCAGTATTTT. It encodes CASSVGHNRGTDTQYF. The full variable domain, completed using reference TRBV9 and TRBJ2-3, is DSGVTQTPKHLITATGQRVTLRCSPRSGDLSVYWYQQSLDQGLQFLIQYYNGEERAKGNILERFSAQQFPDLHSELNLSSLELGDSALYFCASSVGHNRGTDTQYFGPGTRLTVL.

The chain uses TRBV5-1 and TRBJ2-7, with a tentative D call TRBD1 (6 bases). The CDR3 has 14 residues. V was shortened by 0 bases and J by 6 bases, with 13 bases between the two germline ends. Per the germline V gene, CDR1 is SGHRS and CDR2 is YFSETQ. For the CDR3, the DNA is TGCGCCAGCAGCTTGGTCAGGGGCCATGCCGAGCAGTACTTC. Amino acids: CASSLVRGHAEQYF.

V usage is TRBV12-3 or TRBV12-4 and J usage is TRBJ2-7, with 7 bases matching TRBD1. The CDR3 contains 12 residues. Trimming took 5 bases from V and 6 from J; bases not matched to a gene: 4. The CDR3 bases are TGTGCCAGCAGTCAGGACAGGTTCGAGCAGTACTTC. Encoded protein: CASSQDRFEQYF.

In its sample, this clonotype was seen many times. The chain couples TRBV20-1 to TRBJ2-5, with D uncertain. V was pared by 5 bases and J by 2 bases, with 12 bases between. CDR3 length: 13 amino acids. Per the germline V gene, CDR1 is DFQATT and CDR2 is SNEGSKA (reference sequence). CDR3 DNA sequence: TGCAGTGCTCTAGGACCAGATCAAGAGACCCAGTACTTC. It encodes CSALGPDQETQYF.

In its sample, this clonotype was seen a few times. The chain combines TRBV29-1 with TRBJ2-1; D is uncertain. The V and J ends lost 4 bases and 0 bases respectively, with 7 bases between them. CDR1 SQVTM and CDR2 ANQGSEA come from the germline V gene. The CDR3 length is 13 residues. CDR3 sequence reads: CSVGDSSYNEQFF. The CDR3 DNA is TGCAGCGTTGGGGATAGCTCCTACAATGAGCAGTTCTTC.

This sequence joins TRBV7-9 and TRBJ1-1, with 10 bases fitting TRBD1. The J segment lost 5 bases and the V segment lost 5 bases, leaving 5 bases of the junction unmatched. CDR3 length: 14 residues. Germline V CDR1 and CDR2: SEHNR, FQNEAQ (reference sequence). The DNA for the CDR3 is TGTGCCAGCAGCCCGGACAGGGGGGTTACTGAAGCTTTCTTT. Amino acids: CASSPDRGVTEAFF.

This clonotype has more than one count but fewer than ten. The chain uses TRBV4-3 and TRBJ1-2; D might be TRBD1 (5 bases). The germline V gene encodes CDR1 LGHNA and CDR2 YSLEER. The V and J ends lost 1 base and 8 bases respectively, with 17 bases between them. CDR3 length: 15 amino acids. CDR3 in amino acids: CASSQVSGSLQGYTF. For the CDR3, the DNA is TGCGCCAGCAGCCAAGTTTCAGGGAGCCTTCAAGGCTACACCTTC.

The chain couples TRBV7-2 to TRBJ2-3; D possibly uses TRBD1 or TRBD2 (6 bases each). Germline CDR1 SGHTA, CDR2 FQGNSA. The germline V and J ends were trimmed by 6 bases and 4 bases, with 23 bases remaining between them. The CDR3 extends over 17 amino acids. The CDR3 nucleotides are TGTGCCAGCAGTCCACACTTACGGGGGCGCTCCTCAGATACGCAGTATTTT. It is translated as CASSPHLRGRSSDTQYF.

This clonotype appeared a few times. For the CDR3, the DNA is TGCGCCAGCAGCTCTACAGGGGGCAGGTACGAGCAGTACTTC. The encoded protein is CASSSTGGRYEQYF. The chain links TRBV5-1 to TRBJ2-7; 9 nucleotides align to TRBD1. The ends lost 3 bases at V and 4 bases at J; junction bases unmatched: 5. CDR3 length: 14 residues. Germline V gene data show CDR1 as SGHRS and CDR2 as YFSETQ.

This clonotype was counted between two and nine times. The CDR3 spells CASSLRQGITLHF. The CDR3 bases are TGTGCCAGCAGTTTAAGACAGGGGATCACCCTCCACTTT. The chain combines TRBV12-3 or TRBV12-4 with TRBJ1-6; 8 bases agree with TRBD1. The CDR3 is 13 residues long. Trimming at V came to 2 bases and at J to 14 bases, leaving 5 bases not matched to a gene.

V gene TRBV7-6 combines with J gene TRBJ1-3; no clear D gene. There are 16 residues in the CDR3. The germline V gene has CDR1 SGHVS and CDR2 FNYEAQ. The V end lost 5 bases, the J end lost 0 bases, and 14 bases lay between the germline ends. Here the CDR3 DNA reads TGTGCCAGCAGCGCGAGATTGGACCGCTCTGGAAACACCATATATTTT. It codes for CASSARLDRSGNTIYF.

This chain links TRBV7-3 with TRBJ2-2, with TRBD1 identical over 7 bases. Germline CDR1 reads SGHTA; CDR2 reads FQGTGA. V trimming: 1 base; J trimming: 3 bases; junction bases outside the gene matches: 11. This CDR3 region has 18 residues. The CDR3 region is CASSLSGRGFRDTGELFF. CDR3 DNA sequence: TGTGCCAGCAGCTTAAGTGGCAGGGGGTTCCGCGACACCGGGGAGCTGTTTTTT.